The text below deals with one TCR beta chain. This entry is derived from a study of T cells in Graves' hyperthyroidism and ophthalmopathy. RNA transcripts served as the template for amplifying TCR beta CDR3 regions. First-round RT-PCR with HTBI primers amplified the TCR CDR3 region. TCRdb redid the calling of the multiplex PCR reads with MiXCR, one entry per CDR3 protein. Here the sample spans hundreds of thousands of distinct CDR3 sequences, roughly 14% being singletons. Each 10 ml fresh peripheral blood draw supplied the PBMCs. Germline assignment: CDR1 SGHRS and CDR2 YFSETQ. The V and J ends lost 0 bases and 7 bases respectively, with 16 bases between them. The CDR3 contains 15 residues.

This receptor was identified in a man aged 18 to 29 with Graves' ophthalmopathy. The source material was blood. This chain connects TRBV5-1 to TRBJ2-5, with a possible D match to TRBD2 (5 bases). CDR3 sequence reads: CASSLDSVFRGTQYF. As DNA, the CDR3 is TGCGCCAGCAGCTTGGATAGCGTCTTCCGGGGGACCCAGTACTTC.